This T cell receptor beta chain was identified during a study of cytomegalovirus exposure and HLA in healthy donors. Study-level information: Genetic ancestry analysis placed about 80% of the 400 or so donors that were genotyped in the Caucasian-associated cluster.

Study-wide points: Being productive about 87% or about 30% of the time was typical of most TCR beta V segments in an earlier analysis.

The PCR ran on 60 Vbeta and 13 Jbeta primers. Sequencing was performed with immunoSEQ multiplex PCR; in TCRdb, only in-frame clones are kept and a portion is missing. The sample consists of 200,000 or so clones, approximately 78% of them appearing once. In the case of this clone: Its specificity is unknown.

V was clipped by 0 bases and J by 2 bases, with 11 bases between them. The CDR3 consists of 15 residues. Germline assignment: CDR1 SGHRS and CDR2 YFSETQ. The clonotype comes from a woman between 45 and 60 years old in good health and CMV-seropositive. V usage is TRBV5-1 and J usage is TRBJ2-5; tentatively, D is TRBD2 (6 bases). The sequenced material came from PBMCs. CDR3 nucleotide sequence: TGCGCCAGCAGCTTGGAGGGAGGCCCTCAAGAGACCCAGTACTTC. Protein sequence: CASSLEGGPQETQYF.